This T cell receptor (beta chain) was sequenced in a study of shared clonotypes between healthy human individuals. The naive CD8 population came from CD45RO-negative cells selected for CCR7, without terminally differentiated effector memory CD45RA+ cells. Clones were read by immunoSEQ multiplex PCR, and TCRdb kept only the in-frame ones, dropping some. The top ten clones hold under 2% of a sample with about 2,100,000 clones, about 93% of them seen once. This clone was counted once. The TCR originated in a man aged 18 to 29 in good health. Some clones in this sample may be carry-over from other donors' samples. Sequenced input: naive CD8+ T cells from PBMCs.

The CDR3 sequence: CAWRQGQGVNEQYF. The CDR3 nucleotides read TGTGCCTGGAGGCAGGGACAGGGTGTCAACGAGCAGTACTTC. This chain uses TRBV30 with TRBJ2-7; 9 bases align to TRBD1. V gave up 3 bases and J gave up 5 bases; unmatched junction bases: 8. Germline V lookup: CDR1 GTSNPN, CDR2 SVGIG (reference sequence). CDR3 size: 14 residues. Filled out from reference TRBV30 and TRBJ2-7, the complete variable domain reads SQTIHQWPATLVQPVGSPLSLECTVEGTSNPNLYWYRQAAGRGLQLLFYSVGIGQISSEVPQNLSASRPQDRQFILSSKKLLLSDSGFYLCAWRQGQGVNEQYFGPGTRLTVT.